What follows are 29 T cell receptor beta chains derived from one specimen sequenced in a study of T-cell memory formation after mild COVID-19. MiXCR, run by TCRdb on the 5' RACE reads, gives a single entry per CDR3 protein. The sample includes under 300,000 distinct CDR3 sequences, less than 20% seen only once; the top ten take approximately 3.5%. Sequencing was done on a sample of PBMCs or a T cell subset sorted from them (not recorded which). The receptors here all came from a man aged 18 to 30 who had mild COVID-19 (a few samples of this study predate the infection). Cell type and time point are not known.

This clonotype was seen many times. The chain is built from TRBV12-3 or TRBV12-4 and TRBJ1-5; D might be TRBD1 (6 bases). The CDR3 spans 15 residues. With 0 bases removed from V and 8 bases from J, the gap between germline ends came to 14 bases. CDR3 amino acids: CASSLASGGRKPQHF. The CDR3 region has the DNA TGTGCCAGCAGTTTAGCGTCGGGGGGGCGGAAGCCCCAGCATTTT.

The gene calls are TRBV7-2 and TRBJ2-2, with D maybe TRBD2 (5 bases). The length of the CDR3 is 15 residues. Per the germline V gene, CDR1 is SGHTA and CDR2 is FQGNSA. Between the trimmed V and J ends, which lost 2 bases and 6 bases, there was a span of 13 bases. CDR3 loop: CASSLIGIASGELFF. In nucleotides, the CDR3 is TGTGCCAGCAGCTTAATCGGGATCGCGTCCGGGGAGCTGTTTTTT.

The table lists this clonotype with many counts. This chain links TRBV4-3 with TRBJ2-5, with a weak D call TRBD1 (6 bases). CDR1 LGHNA and CDR2 YSLEER come from the germline V gene. The CDR3 has 14 amino acids. Between the trimmed V and J ends, which lost 3 bases and 0 bases, there was a span of 8 bases. The CDR3 coding sequence is TGCGCCAGCAGCCAGGGGACATACCAAGAGACCCAGTACTTC. Amino acids: CASSQGTYQETQYF.

This clonotype has more than one count but fewer than ten. The chain joins TRBV7-2 to TRBJ1-1, with no clear D. Germline CDR1 SGHTA, CDR2 FQGNSA. There are 15 residues in the CDR3. V was clipped by 5 bases and J by 5 bases, with 18 bases between them. CDR3: CASSLGLAPGTEAFF. The CDR3 region has the DNA TGTGCCAGCAGCCTAGGGCTGGCCCCGGGGACTGAAGCTTTCTTT.

J is TRBJ2-7 and V is TRBV6-2 or TRBV6-3, with D hard to call. The V gene's germline CDR1 is MNHEY and CDR2 SVGEGT. CDR3 length equals 14 residues. Trimming removed 6 bases at V and 0 bases at J, with 12 bases between. CDR3 nucleotide sequence: TGTGCCAGCAGCCCTGACCGCTTCTCCTACGAGCAGTACGTC. Translation gives CASSPDRFSYEQYV.

The V gene is TRBV3-1, the J gene TRBJ1-4; D is perhaps TRBD1 (5 bases). The CDR3 is 15 residues long. The germline V and J ends were trimmed by 4 bases and 0 bases, with 9 bases remaining between them. Germline CDR1 reads LGHDT; CDR2 reads YNNKEL (reference sequence). The CDR3: CASSPRAATNEKLFF. Written as DNA, the CDR3 is TGTGCCAGCAGCCCCAGGGCGGCAACTAATGAAAAACTGTTTTTT.

Many counts were recorded for this clonotype. The chain uses TRBV12-3 or TRBV12-4 and TRBJ2-3; 8 bases align to TRBD2. V was pared by 5 bases and J by 5 bases, with 9 bases of the junction left unmatched. The CDR3 covers 15 residues. The CDR3 region is CASSPLAGPGDTQYF. The CDR3 nucleotides read TGTGCCAGCAGTCCGTTAGCGGGGCCCGGAGATACGCAGTATTTT.

Only a few counts were recorded for this clonotype. This rearrangement joins TRBV18 to TRBJ2-1; D uncertain. Germline CDR1 and CDR2: KGHSH and LQKENI. V shed 1 base and J shed 6 bases, with 7 bases lying between them. There are 13 residues in the CDR3. DNA for the CDR3: TGTGCCAGCTCACCACAGACGGCCAATGAGCAGTTCTTC. Translating gives CASSPQTANEQFF. Full variable domain (remainder filled in from reference TRBV18 and TRBJ2-1): NAGVMQNPRHLVRRRGQEARLRCSPMKGHSHVYWYRQLPEEGLKFMVYLQKENIIDESGMPKERFSAEFPKEGPSILRIQQVVRGDSAAYFCASSPQTANEQFFGPGTRLTVL.

This rearrangement joins TRBV20-1 to TRBJ2-5; TRBD2 agrees at 8 bases. Germline V gene data show CDR1 as DFQATT and CDR2 as SNEGSKA (reference sequence). With V trimmed by 7 bases and J by 4 bases, 8 bases remained unmatched. The CDR3 spans 13 residues. The CDR3 nucleotides are TGCAGTGTGTCGGGGGGGCCTCCAGAGACCCAGTACTTC. This encodes CSVSGGPPETQYF.

The rearrangement uses TRBV6-6 and TRBJ2-3, with D maybe TRBD2 (5 bases). The CDR3 spans 13 residues. Trimming pared 4 bases from V and 5 bases from J, leaving 10 bases between. Germline V CDR1 and CDR2: MNHNY, SVGAGI (reference sequence). This CDR3 is CASSFSGEDTQYF. The CDR3 DNA follows: TGTGCCAGCAGTTTCTCCGGGGAAGATACGCAGTATTTT.

This clonotype was seen a few times. This sequence joins TRBV7-2 and TRBJ1-2; a possible D gene is TRBD1 (6 bases). Germline assignment: CDR1 SGHTA and CDR2 FQGNSA. V was cut by 5 bases and J by 4 bases, with 17 bases left in between. The CDR3 spans 15 residues. The CDR3 sequence: CASSREGGIIYGYTF. CDR3 DNA: TGTGCCAGCAGCCGAGAGGGGGGCATAATCTATGGCTACACCTTC.

This clonotype was seen many times. The genes are TRBV20-1 and TRBJ2-5; 8 bases are shared with TRBD2. V gave up 0 bases and J gave up 5 bases; unmatched junction bases: 11. CDR1 and CDR2 from the germline V gene are DFQATT and SNEGSKA (reference sequence). This CDR3 region has 16 residues. CDR3 sequence reads: CSARDRPGGPSETQYF. CDR3 coding DNA: TGCAGTGCTAGAGATCGACCGGGGGGGCCTAGTGAGACCCAGTACTTC.

This clonotype was detected only a few times. The gene calls are TRBV18 and TRBJ2-1, with D possibly being TRBD2 (6 bases). V lost 2 bases and J 5 bases, leaving 10 bases between the germline ends. Germline assignment: CDR1 KGHSH and CDR2 LQKENI. The CDR3 spans 14 residues. This chain's CDR3 is CASSPSPGDNEQFF. The CDR3 region has the DNA TGTGCCAGCTCACCATCCCCGGGGGACAATGAGCAGTTCTTC.

This clonotype was seen repeatedly, ten times or more. V is TRBV29-1 and J is TRBJ2-5, with D maybe TRBD1 (5 bases). The CDR3 extends over 11 amino acids. V lost 7 bases to trimming and J lost 4 bases, with 10 bases between them. Germline CDR1 is SQVTM and CDR2 is ANQGSEA. The CDR3 sequence: CSASRGETQYF. DNA for the CDR3: TGCAGCGCTTCTAGGGGAGAGACCCAGTACTTC.

V gene TRBV7-9 combines with J gene TRBJ2-7; the D call may be TRBD1 or TRBD2 (5 bases each). Trimming took off 8 bases at V and 1 base at J, with 15 bases between the two ends. The CDR3 length is 14 residues. Germline CDR1 reads SEHNR; CDR2 reads FQNEAQ (reference sequence). Here the CDR3 reads CASSRDGGSYEQYF. The CDR3 DNA reads as TGTGCCAGCTCCCGGGACGGAGGATCCTACGAGCAGTACTTC.

This clonotype was seen more than once but under ten times. DNA of the CDR3: TGTGCCAGCAGTCCCCTCTTTGGGCGAAACACCATATATTTT. It yields the protein CASSPLFGRNTIYF. The chain has TRBV6-5 and TRBJ1-3; D gene unclear. CDR1 is MNHEY, CDR2 SVGAGI, per germline. The CDR3 is 14 amino acids. Trimming left V 5 bases short and J 5 bases short, with 13 bases between.

To note about this clonotype: Sequence at one end of the junction differs from germline and may be a read error. This chain links TRBV7-2 with TRBJ2-3, with D possibly being TRBD2 (5 bases). Germline loops: CDR1 SGHTA, CDR2 FQGNSA. This CDR3 contains 16 residues. Here the CDR3 DNA reads TGTTCCAGCAGCCCCCCTGAGGGAAGGGGCACAGATACGCAGTATTTT. This gives the protein CSSSPPEGRGTDTQYF.

In its sample, this clonotype was seen many times. The chain is built from TRBV28 and TRBJ2-1; the match to TRBD2 covers 12 bases. Losses at the gene ends were 5 bases for V and 4 bases for J; bases not matched to a gene: 3. Per germline, CDR1 MDHEN and CDR2 SYDVKM. This CDR3 has 15 residues. CDR3 sequence: CASSPSGGAYNEQFF. CDR3 DNA sequence: TGTGCCAGCAGTCCTAGCGGGGGGGCATACAATGAGCAGTTCTTC.

This clonotype turned up a few times. The rearrangement uses TRBV4-2 and TRBJ2-5; D remains ambiguous. The CDR3 covers 13 residues. Looked up from germline, CDR1 is LGHNA and CDR2 is YNFKEQ. V was pared by 1 base and J by 3 bases, with 6 bases between. The CDR3 reads CASSQGRKETQYF. DNA for the CDR3: TGTGCCAGCAGCCAAGGCCGCAAAGAGACCCAGTACTTC.

Ten or more counts support this clonotype. The J gene is TRBJ1-2, the V gene TRBV3-1, with 8 nucleotides matching TRBD1. The J segment lost 8 bases and the V segment lost 4 bases, leaving 9 bases of the junction unmatched. CDR3 length: 14 amino acids. CDR1 is LGHDT, CDR2 YNNKEL, per germline (reference sequence). The CDR3 DNA reads as TGTGCCAGCAGCCTTAATTTCGCAGGGGGCGGCTACACCTTC. Amino acid sequence: CASSLNFAGGGYTF.

The chain joins TRBV3-1 to TRBJ2-1; 8 bases are shared with TRBD2. From germline, CDR1 is LGHDT and CDR2 YNNKEL (reference sequence). The length of the CDR3 is 14 residues. With V trimmed by 6 bases and J by 6 bases, 7 bases remained unmatched. The CDR3: CASRPVGGGNEQFF. DNA for the CDR3: TGTGCCAGCAGGCCTGTCGGGGGGGGCAATGAGCAGTTCTTC.

This clonotype was counted many times. V and J are TRBV18 and TRBJ2-3, with D maybe TRBD2 (6 bases). Germline V gives CDR1 KGHSH, CDR2 LQKENI. The CDR3 length is 17 residues. The V end lost 1 base, the J end lost 2 bases, and 16 bases lay between the germline ends. CDR3 region: CASSPHVAGGTTDTQYF. CDR3 DNA sequence: TGTGCCAGCTCACCACACGTAGCAGGAGGGACCACAGATACGCAGTATTTT.

This clonotype was counted a few times. At one end, the junction sequence differs from germline, possibly due to a read error. The chain recombines TRBV7-7 with TRBJ2-2; TRBD1 is a possible D gene (6 bases). The germline V gene has CDR1 SSHAT and CDR2 FNYEAQ (reference sequence). CDR3 length: 15 residues. CDR3 region: CASSVRGGGAGELFF. The CDR3, as DNA: TGTGCTAGCAGCGTCAGGGGTGGGGGCGCCGGGGAGCTGTTTTTT.

This clonotype showed up just once. The chain is built from TRBV4-2 and TRBJ1-2, with 7 bases lining up with TRBD1. This CDR3 is 15 amino acids long. Germline-derived CDR1 and CDR2 are LGHNA and YNFKEQ. V trimming: 5 bases; J trimming: 4 bases; junction bases outside the gene matches: 10. The CDR3 coding sequence is TGTGCCAGCAGCAAGGTGGAGGGGGCAGGCTATGGCTACACCTTC. As protein: CASSKVEGAGYGYTF.

This clonotype was found a few times. The chain couples TRBV5-1 to TRBJ2-5; D gene ambiguous. Per germline, CDR1 SGHRS and CDR2 YFSETQ. V was trimmed by 0 bases and J by 5 bases, leaving 11 bases between them. CDR3 length equals 14 residues. Here the CDR3 reads CASSLGVGLETQYF. CDR3 in DNA: TGCGCCAGCAGCTTGGGGGTAGGGTTGGAGACCCAGTACTTC.

The chain recombines TRBV3-1 with TRBJ1-6; no clear D. The V end lost 4 bases, the J end lost 10 bases, and 8 bases lay between the germline ends. Germline CDR1 is LGHDT and CDR2 is YNNKEL (reference sequence). This CDR3 is 12 amino acids long. Written as DNA, the CDR3 is TGTGCCAGCAGCCTCGTGGCGTCACCCCTCCACTTT. It is translated as CASSLVASPLHF.

V and J are TRBV11-2 and TRBJ2-3, with D possibly called TRBD1 or TRBD2 (5 bases each). The CDR3 is 15 amino acids. The germline CDR1 and CDR2 sequences are SGHAT and FQNNGV. Trimming pared 4 bases from V and 0 bases from J, leaving 11 bases between. In nucleotides, the CDR3 is TGTGCCAGCAGCTCGGGACGGACGAGCACAGATACGCAGTATTTT. As protein: CASSSGRTSTDTQYF.

The chain couples TRBV3-1 to TRBJ2-1; a weak D match, TRBD2 (5 bases). Germline CDR1 is LGHDT and CDR2 is YNNKEL (reference sequence). Trimming removed 1 base at V and 4 bases at J, with 11 bases between. This CDR3 contains 15 residues. This CDR3 reads CASSQALGRYNEQFF. In DNA, the CDR3 is TGTGCCAGCAGCCAAGCCCTGGGGAGATACAATGAGCAGTTCTTC.

A few counts support this clonotype. This chain links TRBV6-6 with TRBJ2-2, with D tentatively TRBD2 (5 bases). The CDR3 sequence is 18 residues long. The V gene's germline CDR1 is MNHNY and CDR2 SVGAGI (reference sequence). V dropped 2 bases and J dropped 1 base, with 17 bases sitting between them. The CDR3 coding sequence is TGTGCCAGCAGTTACGACGGAGACAAGGGAGTGAACACCGGGGAGCTGTTTTTT. Its translation: CASSYDGDKGVNTGELFF.